The 2 T cell receptor beta chains in this list originate from one sample, sequenced in a study of T-cell reconstitution after alpha-beta-depleted transplantation in children. Molecular barcoding with unique molecular identifiers was used for the TCRbeta library. TCRdb used MiXCR to reprocess the PCR reads, holding one entry per CDR3 protein. The sample has some 290,000 distinct CDR3 sequences, 23% seen once. Sequenced here: PBMCs, mostly from graft donor cells, sampled 180 days after TCRalphabeta/CD19-depleted stem cell transplant. The receptor source for this set is a male patient under 18 who had a stem cell transplant for acute lymphoblastic leukemia, so the T cells may come from the graft donor.

In its sample, this clonotype was seen a few times. The chain combines TRBV12-3 or TRBV12-4 with TRBJ2-5, with 12 bases aligning to TRBD2. The CDR3 extends over 17 amino acids. V shed 6 bases and J 2 bases; nucleotides not matched to a gene: 10. The DNA for the CDR3 is TGTGCCAGCAGCCACGTTCCGGGACTAGCGGGTCAAGAGACCCAGTACTTC. Protein sequence: CASSHVPGLAGQETQYF.

This clonotype was seen repeatedly, ten times or more. The chain recombines TRBV5-1 with TRBJ2-4, with 10 bases that match TRBD1. Germline CDR1 SGHRS, CDR2 YFSETQ. This CDR3 region has 19 residues. V shed 4 bases, J shed 0 bases, and the junction held 13 bases outside the gene matches. CDR3: CASSPTGQGSLLAKNIQYF. As DNA, the CDR3 is TGCGCCAGCAGCCCCACGGGACAGGGGAGCCTTCTAGCCAAAAACATTCAGTACTTC. The full variable domain, in which reference TRBV5-1 and TRBJ2-4 provide the parts outside the CDR3, is KAGVTQTPRYLIKTRGQQVTLSCSPISGHRSVSWYQQTPGQGLQFLFEYFSETQRNKGNFPGRFSGRQFSNSRSEMNVSTLELGDSALYLCASSPTGQGSLLAKNIQYFGAGTRLSVL.